One sample yielded the 18 T cell receptor beta chains listed below, sequenced in a study of Ad26.COV2.S vaccination and SARS-CoV-2 variants. Specified treatment: 15 to 20 received Ad26.COV2.S at low or high dose, single or two shots; five or six received placebo; per-sample allocation not given. Samples were taken on day 63 after the first vaccine or placebo injection. Produced via immunoSEQ multiplex PCR; TCRdb's table is partial and in-frame only. Altogether roughly 380,000 clones are present, roughly 85% being singletons, with the ten largest covering roughly 3.3%. Source: peripheral blood, taken in a trial of Ad26.COV2.S vaccine versus placebo. The receptor set was obtained from a person between 18 and 65 years old who received the Ad26.COV2.S COVID-19 vaccine or a placebo.

The V gene is TRBV5-1, the J gene TRBJ1-2; 9 bases agree with TRBD1. In germline, CDR1 is SGHRS, CDR2 YFSETQ. There are 16 residues in the CDR3. V lost 1 base to trimming and J lost 6 bases; unmatched junction nucleotides: 10. DNA for the CDR3: TGCGCCAGCAGCTTGAGGGGGACAGGGATGTTGAATGGCTACACCTTC. Translation: CASSLRGTGMLNGYTF.

J is TRBJ2-3 and V is TRBV27; TRBD1 matches 7 bases. The germline gives CDR1 MNHEY, CDR2 SMNVEV (reference sequence). The CDR3 is 22 residues long. After removal of 4 bases from V and 1 base from J, the junction contained 26 bases not matched to a gene. The chain's CDR3 is CASSSSFSGQLTRQVRTDTQYF. CDR3 nucleotide sequence: TGTGCCAGCAGTTCTTCCTTTTCGGGACAGCTAACAAGGCAGGTGCGCACAGATACGCAGTATTTT.

V and J are TRBV18 and TRBJ2-7; no definite D call. CDR1 is KGHSH and CDR2 is LQKENI in the germline V gene. With 2 bases removed from V and 2 bases from J, the gap between germline ends came to 13 bases. This CDR3 comprises 15 residues. As DNA, the CDR3 is TGTGCCAGCTCACCAGACTTCATTCTGCCCTACGAGCAGTACTTC. Amino acid sequence: CASSPDFILPYEQYF.

This clone was seen repeatedly, ten times or more. The V call is TRBV7-9, the J call TRBJ2-2; D unresolved. CDR3 length: 14 amino acids. V lost 5 bases, J lost 3 bases, and 10 bases lay in between. From germline, CDR1 is SEHNR and CDR2 FQNEAQ (reference sequence). CDR3 in amino acids: CASSPRWYTGELFF. In nucleotides, the CDR3 is TGTGCCAGCAGCCCACGCTGGTACACCGGGGAGCTGTTTTTT.

The chain recombines TRBV2 with TRBJ2-7; 7 bases map to TRBD1. Germline V gene lookup returns CDR1 SNHLY and CDR2 FYNNEI. The trim removed 8 bases at V and 2 bases at J, leaving 6 bases unmatched. This CDR3 comprises 13 residues. As DNA, the CDR3 is TGTGCCAGCGCAAGGGGGCCACCCTACGAGCAGTACTTC. This gives the protein CASARGPPYEQYF.

In DNA form, the CDR3 reads TGTGCCAGCAGCTCTAGCGGGGGGGCAGATACGCAGTATTTT. Its protein product is CASSSSGGADTQYF. The J gene is TRBJ2-3, the V gene TRBV5-6; 12 nucleotides line up with TRBD2. The V gene end was trimmed by 3 bases and the J gene end by 4 bases; junction bases not matched to a gene: 0. Looked up from germline, CDR1 is SGHDT and CDR2 is YYEEEE. CDR3 length: 14 residues. Looking up the rest from reference TRBV5-6 and TRBJ2-3 gives the full variable domain: DAGVTQSPTHLIKTRGQQVTLRCSPKSGHDTVSWYQQALGQGPQFIFQYYEEEERQRGNFPDRFSGHQFPNYSSELNVNALLLGDSALYLCASSSSGGADTQYFGPGTRLTVL.

The chain's CDR3 is CASSQRNRADTQYF. CDR3 nucleotide sequence: TGTGCCAGCAGCCAAAGGAATAGGGCAGATACGCAGTATTTT. The rearrangement joins TRBV3-1 (or the pseudogene TRBV3-2) to TRBJ2-3; D is undetermined. Germline-derived CDR1 and CDR2 are LGHDT and YNNKEL (reference sequence). The length of the CDR3 is 14 residues. V dropped 2 bases and J dropped 4 bases, with 10 bases sitting between them.

The V call is TRBV5-6, the J call TRBJ1-2, with D unresolved. The germline V and J ends were trimmed by 1 base and 8 bases, with 6 bases remaining between them. Germline V lookup: CDR1 SGHDT, CDR2 YYEEEE. The CDR3 spans 11 residues. The CDR3 nucleotides are TGTGCCAGCAGCTTGAGGTACGGCTACACCTTC. Residues: CASSLRYGYTF. The full variable domain, its missing parts supplied by reference TRBV5-6 and TRBJ1-2, is DAGVTQSPTHLIKTRGQQVTLRCSPKSGHDTVSWYQQALGQGPQFIFQYYEEEERQRGNFPDRFSGHQFPNYSSELNVNALLLGDSALYLCASSLRYGYTFGSGTRLTVV.

V and J are TRBV6-6 and TRBJ1-6, with a possible D match to TRBD1 (5 bases). The germline gives CDR1 MNHNY, CDR2 SVGAGI (reference sequence). CDR3 length: 12 amino acids. The V and J ends lost 6 bases and 13 bases respectively, with 13 bases between them. The CDR3 sequence is CASSPPGRPLHF. The CDR3 nucleotides are TGTGCCAGCAGCCCCCCAGGGAGGCCCCTCCACTTT.

The V and J genes are TRBV4-1 and TRBJ1-5; D is unresolved. V shed 1 base and J shed 0 bases, with 10 bases lying between them. The germline V gene has CDR1 MGHRA and CDR2 YSYEKL. CDR3 size: 16 residues. CDR3 nucleotides: TGCGCCAGCAGCCAAGGAACAGCCTATAGCAATCAGCCCCAGCATTTT. Protein sequence: CASSQGTAYSNQPQHF.

V and J are TRBV27 and TRBJ1-6; D is unresolved. This CDR3 has 14 amino acids. Germline values: CDR1 MNHEY, CDR2 SMNVEV (reference sequence). V lost 5 bases to trimming and J lost 8 bases, with 13 bases between them. The DNA of the CDR3 is TGTGCCAGCAGTCTCGGGCCATCATATTCACCCCTCCACTTT. Encoded protein: CASSLGPSYSPLHF.

V usage is TRBV6-5 and J usage is TRBJ2-1; tentatively, D is TRBD1 (5 bases). The CDR3 runs 14 residues. Germline values: CDR1 MNHEY, CDR2 SVGAGI. Trimming removed 2 bases from V and 9 bases from J, with 14 bases in between. Here the CDR3 DNA reads TGTGCCAGCAGTTACGCAGGGCCCCGCGGTGAGCAGTTCTTC. Its protein is CASSYAGPRGEQFF.

The rearrangement uses TRBV5-1 and TRBJ1-3; no clear D gene. V lost 2 bases and J lost 0, with 6 bases in between. The CDR3 extends over 14 amino acids. CDR1 is SGHRS, CDR2 YFSETQ, per germline. DNA of the CDR3: TGCGCCAGCAGCTTTGATCGCTCTGGAAACACCATATATTTT. Its protein is CASSFDRSGNTIYF.

This rearrangement joins TRBV7-6 to TRBJ2-1; D is unresolved. Germline V CDR1 and CDR2: SGHVS, FNYEAQ. This CDR3 contains 12 residues. The germline V and J ends were trimmed by 0 bases and 10 bases, with 7 bases remaining between them. CDR3 nucleotides: TGTGCCAGCAGCTTAGCGGTCAGCGAGCAGTTCTTC. Its translation is CASSLAVSEQFF.

J is TRBJ1-2 and V is TRBV19; D remains ambiguous. V was cut by 1 base and J by 6 bases, with 15 bases left in between. Germline CDR1 reads LNHDA; CDR2 reads SQIVND (reference sequence). The length of the CDR3 is 15 residues. CDR3: CASSIGRTESDGYTF. The CDR3 nucleotides are TGTGCCAGTAGTATAGGGCGGACCGAGTCTGATGGCTACACCTTC.

The DNA for the CDR3 is TGCAGTGCTAGTTCAGGGGTTTTTCAGCCCCAGCATTTT. This codes for CSASSGVFQPQHF. This chain joins TRBV20-1 and TRBJ1-5; the D gene is possibly TRBD1 (6 bases). The CDR3 length is 13 residues. The V end lost 3 bases, the J end lost 6 bases, and 12 bases lay between the germline ends. Germline lookup yields CDR1 DFQATT and CDR2 SNEGSKA (reference sequence).

The chain combines TRBV6-5 with TRBJ1-1, with TRBD1 as a possible D gene (6 bases). Per the germline V gene, CDR1 is MNHEY and CDR2 is SVGAGI. This CDR3 region has 14 residues. V lost 2 bases to trimming and J lost 0 bases, with 7 bases between them. CDR3: CASSYGGVNTEAFF. The DNA for the CDR3 is TGTGCCAGCAGTTACGGGGGCGTGAACACTGAAGCTTTCTTT.

The chain uses TRBV19 and TRBJ2-3; D remains ambiguous. V lost 3 bases and J 1 base, leaving 8 bases between the germline ends. The germline CDR1 and CDR2 sequences are LNHDA and SQIVND (reference sequence). The CDR3 consists of 14 residues. In DNA, the CDR3 is TGTGCCAGTAGTATTAAGGTCGGCACAGATACGCAGTATTTT. Amino acids: CASSIKVGTDTQYF.